Listed below are T cell receptor beta chains from one sample, sequenced in a study of T cells in Graves' hyperthyroidism and ophthalmopathy. TCRdb recomputed calls from the multiplex PCR reads with MiXCR, one row per CDR3 protein. Among roughly 700,000 distinct CDR3 sequences listed, roughly 32% were seen once. The sample comprised blood. The receptor source for this set is a woman in her thirties or forties with Graves' hyperthyroidism. Both conserved end residues are part of each CDR3.

j_call v_call cdr3_aa
TRBJ2-5 TRBV2 CASSEIGGGRQETQYF
TRBJ2-6 TRBV10-3 CASSLDRGYSGANVLTF
TRBJ2-5 TRBV12-3/TRBV12-4 CASSSSDRQETQYF
TRBJ2-7 TRBV7-2 CASRPRGTGLFEQYF
TRBJ2-5 TRBV28 CASSLIAGGETQYF
TRBJ1-6 TRBV4-3 CASSPDRGSSYNSPLHF
TRBJ2-7 TRBV6-6 CASSYPGVTYEQYF
TRBJ2-5 TRBV19 CASSYEAGGFNQETQYF
TRBJ2-7 TRBV9 CASSLPGTGGRYYEQYF
TRBJ2-6 TRBV10-3 CASSPTPGQGAIGANVLTF
TRBJ1-3 TRBV7-2 CASSFKGGGNTIYF
TRBJ2-7 TRBV10-3 CAISESAADTSEQYF
TRBJ2-5 TRBV19 CASSMAYSGGAVETQYF
TRBJ1-5 TRBV10-2 CASRARGGEQPQHF
TRBJ1-6 TRBV2 CASSETGGGSPLHF
TRBJ2-2 TRBV4-3 CASSQGGGYGELFF
TRBJ1-1 TRBV2 CATRTGSAEAFF
TRBJ2-5 TRBV19 CASSIPGRRETQYF
TRBJ1-1 TRBV5-8 CASSQGGGLGTEAFF
TRBJ1-6 TRBV7-8 CASSPLGGPYSPLHF
- TRBV7-2 CASSLDRGSANEQFF
TRBJ1-1 TRBV29-1 CSVYPGGNTEAFF
TRBJ2-2 TRBV10-3 CAISSQQGESNTGELFF
TRBJ2-5 TRBV7-8 CASSLGMPAETQYF
TRBJ1-6 TRBV2 CASSGTGEVGNSPLHF
TRBJ2-7 TRBV7-2 CASSQDRNSGSPYEQYF
TRBJ2-7 TRBV7-2 CASSLERGAEQYF
TRBJ1-2 TRBV12-3/TRBV12-4 CASSPRSGWGYTF
TRBJ2-2 TRBV7-9 CASSLLPTSGSSGELLF
TRBJ2-7 TRBV2 CASRDNTYEQYF
TRBJ2-5 TRBV3-1 CASSQGRQPQETQYF
TRBJ2-5 TRBV20-1 CSAIKGFVGGDTQYF
TRBJ2-7 TRBV6-5 CASSLRASGPYEQYF
TRBJ1-2 TRBV10-3 CAISEGQRRGYTF
TRBJ1-1 TRBV10-3 CAISESQVRAFF
TRBJ1-1 TRBV19 CASSGGPGLHTEAFF
TRBJ2-7 TRBV27 CASSLSGAGHGEQYF
TRBJ1-5 TRBV20-1 CSARSTGGFGNQPQHF
TRBJ2-7 TRBV7-9 CASSLRSALSYEQYF
TRBJ1-1 TRBV7-9 CASSWRGEAFF
TRBJ1-1 TRBV10-2 CAWTRTGVGEAFF
TRBJ2-5 TRBV20-1 CSPAGNETQYF
TRBJ2-2 TRBV10-3 CAISEKVDRGSRYTGELFF
TRBJ1-2 TRBV30 CAWMTPVGDYGYTF
TRBJ1-2 TRBV7-2 CASSFTTGANYGYTF
TRBJ2-5 TRBV7-7 CASSLEPGGGVQETQYF
TRBJ1-5 TRBV7-8 CASSSRRHSNQPQHF